The clone carrying this T cell receptor (beta chain) was observed a few times. Its antigen remains unknown. This CDR3 spans 14 amino acids. Trimming cost V 2 bases and J 6 bases; bases outside gene matches: 4. The record originates from a study of CD8 T cells in ankylosing spondylitis. General study findings and limits: What seemed typical of ankylosing spondylitis blood was a TCR beta motif built from about 8 highly homologous variants. The disease-linked clones had a CD8+ phenotype and low blood frequencies. Earlier literature documents some of the motif variants in reactive arthritis synovial fluid and blood.

Preparation of TCR beta libraries was done by quantitative 5'-RACE with molecular barcodes. From the 5' RACE reads, TCRdb called clonotypes with MiXCR, one entry per CDR3 protein. Of about 840,000 distinct CDR3 sequences listed, about an eighth were seen once; the top ten hold approximately 0.5%. Sequenced input: blood, either unsorted or a sorted T cell fraction (not recorded which). V usage is TRBV12-3 or TRBV12-4 and J usage is TRBJ2-1; 7 nucleotides align to TRBD1. The sequence came from a male donor with ankylosing spondylitis. In nucleotides, the CDR3 is TGTGCCAGCAGTTTATGGAACAGGGGCAATGAGCAGTTCTTC. It is translated as CASSLWNRGNEQFF.